This section outlines one T cell receptor beta chain sequence together with its context. The source of the sample is a study of cytomegalovirus exposure and HLA in healthy donors. Overall study: Of 300 to 500 genotyped donors, about 81% grouped in the Caucasian-associated ancestry cluster.

Though nominally healthy at sampling, donors likely had unrecorded immune exposures. V gave up 5 bases and J gave up 5 bases, with 13 bases separating them. The length of the CDR3 is 13 residues. Germline loops: CDR1 GTSNPN, CDR2 SVGIG (reference sequence). The PCR contained 60 Vbeta and 13 Jbeta primers. Produced via immunoSEQ multiplex PCR; TCRdb's table is partial and in-frame only. Counted here are around 190,000 clones, around 80% occurring once; the ten biggest clones make up approximately 1.2%. The sequence was obtained from a girl aged 2-15 years in good health and CMV-seropositive. Sequencing used PBMCs. V is TRBV30 and J is TRBJ2-1; D possibly corresponds to TRBD2 (5 bases). In DNA form, the CDR3 reads TGTGCCTGGTCACCGGACTGGAACAATGAGCAGTTCTTC. Encoded protein: CAWSPDWNNEQFF.